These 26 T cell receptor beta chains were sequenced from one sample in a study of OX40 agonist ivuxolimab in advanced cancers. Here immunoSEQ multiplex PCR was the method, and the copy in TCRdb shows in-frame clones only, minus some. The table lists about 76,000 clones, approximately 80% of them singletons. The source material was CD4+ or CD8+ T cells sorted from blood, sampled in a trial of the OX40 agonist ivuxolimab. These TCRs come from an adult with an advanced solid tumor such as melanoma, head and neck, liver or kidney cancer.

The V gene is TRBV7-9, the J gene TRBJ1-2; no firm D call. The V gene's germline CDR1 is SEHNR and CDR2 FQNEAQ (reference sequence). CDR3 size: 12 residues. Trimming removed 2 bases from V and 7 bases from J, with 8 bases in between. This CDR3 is CASSLWAGGYTF. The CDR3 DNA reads TGTGCCAGCAGCTTATGGGCCGGTGGCTACACCTTC.

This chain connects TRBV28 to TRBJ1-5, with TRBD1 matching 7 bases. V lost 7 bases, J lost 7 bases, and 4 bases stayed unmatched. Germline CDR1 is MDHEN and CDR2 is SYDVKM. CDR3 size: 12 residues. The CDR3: CASTLTGQPQHF. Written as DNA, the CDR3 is TGTGCCAGCACTCTGACAGGGCAGCCCCAGCATTTT.

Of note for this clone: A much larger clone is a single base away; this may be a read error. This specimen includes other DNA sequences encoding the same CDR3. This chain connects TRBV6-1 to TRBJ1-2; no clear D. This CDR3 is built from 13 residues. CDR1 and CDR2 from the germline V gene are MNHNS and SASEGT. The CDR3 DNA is TGTGCCAGCAGGACTCAAGCTAATTATGGCTACACCTTC. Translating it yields CASRTQANYGYTF.

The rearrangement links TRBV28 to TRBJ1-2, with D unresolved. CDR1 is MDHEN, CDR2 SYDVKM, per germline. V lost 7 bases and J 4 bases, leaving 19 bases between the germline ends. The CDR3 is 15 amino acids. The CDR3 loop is CASIDWTARGYGYTF. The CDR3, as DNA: TGTGCCAGCATAGACTGGACCGCTCGCGGCTATGGCTACACCTTC.

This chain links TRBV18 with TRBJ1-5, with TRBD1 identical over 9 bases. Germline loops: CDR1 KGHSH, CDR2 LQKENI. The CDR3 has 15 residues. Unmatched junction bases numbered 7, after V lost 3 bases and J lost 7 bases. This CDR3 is CASSPGTGIRQPQHF. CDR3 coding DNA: TGTGCCAGCTCACCCGGGACAGGGATACGGCAGCCCCAGCATTTT.

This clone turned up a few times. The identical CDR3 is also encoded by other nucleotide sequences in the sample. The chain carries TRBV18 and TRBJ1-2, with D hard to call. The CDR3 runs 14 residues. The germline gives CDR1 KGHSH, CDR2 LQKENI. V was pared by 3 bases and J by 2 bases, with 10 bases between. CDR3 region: CASSPGLGNYGYTF. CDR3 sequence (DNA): TGTGCCAGCTCACCGGGATTGGGCAACTATGGCTACACCTTC.

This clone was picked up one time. CDR3 in amino acids: CASSLVWGTNTEAFF. CDR3 sequence (DNA): TGTGCCAGCAGCTTGGTCTGGGGTACGAACACTGAAGCTTTCTTT. The chain carries TRBV5-6 and TRBJ1-1; D unclear. The V end lost 0 bases, the J end lost 1 base, and 10 bases lay between the germline ends. Germline V gives CDR1 SGHDT, CDR2 YYEEEE. This CDR3 contains 15 residues.

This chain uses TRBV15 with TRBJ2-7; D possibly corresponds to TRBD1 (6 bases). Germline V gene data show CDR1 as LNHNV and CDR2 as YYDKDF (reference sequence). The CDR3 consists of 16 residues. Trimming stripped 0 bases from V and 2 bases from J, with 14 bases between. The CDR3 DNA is TGTGCCACCAGCAGAGATAACGACAGGCGAACCTACGAGCAGTACTTC. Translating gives CATSRDNDRRTYEQYF. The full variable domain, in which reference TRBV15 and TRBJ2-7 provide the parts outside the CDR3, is DAMVIQNPRYQVTQFGKPVTLSCSQTLNHNVMYWYQQKSSQAPKLLFHYYDKDFNNEADTPDNFQSRRPNTSFCFLDIRSPGLGDTAMYLCATSRDNDRRTYEQYFGPGTRLTVT.

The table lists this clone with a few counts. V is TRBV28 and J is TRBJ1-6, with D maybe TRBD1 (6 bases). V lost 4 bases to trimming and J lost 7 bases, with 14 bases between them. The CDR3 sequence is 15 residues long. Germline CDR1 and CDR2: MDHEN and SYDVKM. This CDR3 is CASSSPVDRNSPLHF. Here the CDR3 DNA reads TGTGCCAGCAGTTCCCCAGTGGACAGAAATTCACCCCTCCACTTT.

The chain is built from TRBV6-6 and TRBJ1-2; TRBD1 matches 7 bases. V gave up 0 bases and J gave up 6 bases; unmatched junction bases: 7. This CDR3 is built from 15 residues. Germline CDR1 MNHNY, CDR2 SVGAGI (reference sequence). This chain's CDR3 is CASSYSRGGADGYTF. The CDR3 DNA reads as TGTGCCAGCAGTTACTCGAGAGGGGGCGCGGATGGCTACACCTTC.

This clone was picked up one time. This CDR3 reads CASSWGASGVSGETQYF. The CDR3 nucleotides read TGCGCCAGCAGTTGGGGGGCTAGCGGGGTGTCAGGAGAGACCCAGTACTTC. The chain combines TRBV5-1 with TRBJ2-5; the match to TRBD2 covers 9 bases. CDR3 size: 17 residues. The ends lost 5 bases at V and 4 bases at J; junction bases unmatched: 15. CDR1 and CDR2 from the germline V gene are SGHRS and YFSETQ.

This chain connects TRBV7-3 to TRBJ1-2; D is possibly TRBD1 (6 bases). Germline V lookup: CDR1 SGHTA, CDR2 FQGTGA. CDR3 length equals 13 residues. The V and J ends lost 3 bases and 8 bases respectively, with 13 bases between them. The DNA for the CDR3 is TGTGCCAGCAGCTTCACCCAGGGGATCGGCTACACCTTC. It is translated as CASSFTQGIGYTF.

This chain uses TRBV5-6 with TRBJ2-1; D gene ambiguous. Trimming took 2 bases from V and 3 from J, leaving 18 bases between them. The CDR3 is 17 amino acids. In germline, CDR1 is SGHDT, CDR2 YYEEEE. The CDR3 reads CASSFSQERRIYNEQFF. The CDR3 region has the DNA TGTGCCAGCAGCTTCTCTCAGGAAAGAAGAATCTACAATGAGCAGTTCTTC.

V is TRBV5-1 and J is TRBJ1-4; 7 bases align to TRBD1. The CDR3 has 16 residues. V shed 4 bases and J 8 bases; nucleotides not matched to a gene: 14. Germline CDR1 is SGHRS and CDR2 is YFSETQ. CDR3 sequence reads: CASSNGTAPRREKLFF. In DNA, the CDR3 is TGCGCCAGCAGCAACGGGACAGCCCCTAGGAGGGAAAAACTGTTTTTT.

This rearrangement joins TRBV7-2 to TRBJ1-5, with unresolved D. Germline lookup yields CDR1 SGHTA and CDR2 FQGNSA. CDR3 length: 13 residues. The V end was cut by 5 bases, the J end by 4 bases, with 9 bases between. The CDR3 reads CASSGSRNQPQHF. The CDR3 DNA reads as TGTGCCAGCAGCGGCAGCAGAAATCAGCCCCAGCATTTT. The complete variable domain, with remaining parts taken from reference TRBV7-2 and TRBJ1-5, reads GAGVSQSPSNKVTEKGKDVELRCDPISGHTALYWYRQSLGQGLEFLIYFQGNSAPDKSGLPSDRFSAERTGGSVSTLTIQRTQQEDSAVYLCASSGSRNQPQHFGDGTRLSIL.

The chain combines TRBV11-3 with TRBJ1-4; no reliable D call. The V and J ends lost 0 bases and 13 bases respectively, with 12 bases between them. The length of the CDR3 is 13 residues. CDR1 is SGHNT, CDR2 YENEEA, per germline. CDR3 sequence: CASSLEGKTTLFF. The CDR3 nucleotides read TGTGCCAGCAGCTTAGAGGGGAAGACGACACTGTTTTTT.

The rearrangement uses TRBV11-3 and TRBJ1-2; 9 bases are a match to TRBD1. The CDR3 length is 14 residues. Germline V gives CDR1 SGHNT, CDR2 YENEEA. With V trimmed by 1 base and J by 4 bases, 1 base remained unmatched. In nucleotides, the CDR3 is TGTGCCAGCAGCTTAGTGACAGGGGGCTATGGCTACACCTTC. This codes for CASSLVTGGYGYTF.

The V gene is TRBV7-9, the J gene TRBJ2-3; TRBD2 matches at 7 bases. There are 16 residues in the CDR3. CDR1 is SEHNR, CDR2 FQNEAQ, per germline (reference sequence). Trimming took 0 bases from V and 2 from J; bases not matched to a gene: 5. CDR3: CASSLAQAGTTDTQYF. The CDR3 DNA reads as TGTGCCAGCAGCTTAGCGCAAGCGGGGACCACAGATACGCAGTATTTT.

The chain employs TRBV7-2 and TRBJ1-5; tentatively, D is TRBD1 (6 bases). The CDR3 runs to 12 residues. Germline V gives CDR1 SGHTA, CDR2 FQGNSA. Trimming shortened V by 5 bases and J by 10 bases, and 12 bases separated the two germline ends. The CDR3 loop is CASSPGTPPQHF. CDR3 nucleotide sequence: TGTGCCAGCAGCCCCGGGACACCACCCCAGCATTTT.

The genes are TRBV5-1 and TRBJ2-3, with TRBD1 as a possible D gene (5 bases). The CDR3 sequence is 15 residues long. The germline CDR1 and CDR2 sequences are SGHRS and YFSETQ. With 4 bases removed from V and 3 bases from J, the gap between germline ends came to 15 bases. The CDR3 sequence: CASSPMGQITDTQYF. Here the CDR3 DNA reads TGCGCCAGCAGCCCCATGGGGCAGATAACAGATACGCAGTATTTT.

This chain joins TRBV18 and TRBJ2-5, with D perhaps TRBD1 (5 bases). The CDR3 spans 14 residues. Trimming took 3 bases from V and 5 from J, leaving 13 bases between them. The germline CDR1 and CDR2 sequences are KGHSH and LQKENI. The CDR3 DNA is TGTGCCAGCTCACCGATAGGGGCCGGTGAGACCCAGTACTTC. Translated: CASSPIGAGETQYF.

The CDR3 protein is CASSFGTGLTEAFF. CDR3 DNA: TGTGCCAGTAGTTTCGGAACAGGGCTCACTGAAGCTTTCTTT. The rearrangement joins TRBV19 to TRBJ1-1; maybe TRBD1 (6 bases). This CDR3 contains 14 residues. The germline V and J ends were trimmed by 5 bases and 4 bases, with 14 bases remaining between them. Germline V CDR1 and CDR2: LNHDA, SQIVND (reference sequence). The full variable domain, in which reference TRBV19 and TRBJ1-1 provide the parts outside the CDR3, is DGGITQSPKYLFRKEGQNVTLSCEQNLNHDAMYWYRQDPGQGLRLIYYSQIVNDFQKGDIAEGYSVSREKKESFPLTVTSAQKNPTAFYLCASSFGTGLTEAFFGQGTRLTVV.

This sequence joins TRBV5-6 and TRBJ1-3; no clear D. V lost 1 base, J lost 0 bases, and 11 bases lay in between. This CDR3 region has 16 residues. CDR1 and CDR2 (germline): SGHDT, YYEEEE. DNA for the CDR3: TGTGCCAGCAGCTTGAGGGTTAAACTCTCTGGAAACACCATATATTTT. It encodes CASSLRVKLSGNTIYF.

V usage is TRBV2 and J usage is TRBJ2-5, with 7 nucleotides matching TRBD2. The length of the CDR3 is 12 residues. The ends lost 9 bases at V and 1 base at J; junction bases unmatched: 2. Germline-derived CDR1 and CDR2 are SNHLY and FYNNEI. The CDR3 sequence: CARGLSQETQYF. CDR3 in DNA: TGTGCCAGGGGACTAAGCCAAGAGACCCAGTACTTC.

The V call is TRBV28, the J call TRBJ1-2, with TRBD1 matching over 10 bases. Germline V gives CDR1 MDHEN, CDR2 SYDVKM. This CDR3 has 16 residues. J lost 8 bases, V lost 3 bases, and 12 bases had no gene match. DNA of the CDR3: TGTGCCAGCAGTTTGTTCTCTCCGGGACAGGGGAGGGGCTACACCTTC. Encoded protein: CASSLFSPGQGRGYTF.

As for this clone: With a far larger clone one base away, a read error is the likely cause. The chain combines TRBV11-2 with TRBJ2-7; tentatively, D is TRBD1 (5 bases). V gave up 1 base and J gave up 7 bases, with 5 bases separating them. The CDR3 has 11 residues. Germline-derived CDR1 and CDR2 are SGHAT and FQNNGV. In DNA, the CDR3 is TGTGCCAGCAGCTTAGCAGGGGAGCAGTACTTC. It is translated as CASSLAGEQYF.